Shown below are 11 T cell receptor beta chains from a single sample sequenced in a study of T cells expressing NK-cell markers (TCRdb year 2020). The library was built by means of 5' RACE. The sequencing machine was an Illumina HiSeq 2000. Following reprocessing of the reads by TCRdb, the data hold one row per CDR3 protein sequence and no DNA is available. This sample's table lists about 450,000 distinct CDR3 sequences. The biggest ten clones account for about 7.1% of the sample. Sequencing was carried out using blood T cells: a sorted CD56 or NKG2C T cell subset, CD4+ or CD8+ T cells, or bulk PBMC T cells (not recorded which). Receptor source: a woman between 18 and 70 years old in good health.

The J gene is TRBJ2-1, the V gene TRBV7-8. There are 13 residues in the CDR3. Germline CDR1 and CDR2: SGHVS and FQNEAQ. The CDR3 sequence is CASRRETYNEQFF.

The CDR3 reads CASSWDRGANEQFF. This chain links TRBV7-2 with TRBJ2-1; the D gene TCRdb calls, TRBD1, cannot be checked with no DNA. Germline CDR1 SGHTA, CDR2 FQGNSA. The CDR3 extends over 14 amino acids.

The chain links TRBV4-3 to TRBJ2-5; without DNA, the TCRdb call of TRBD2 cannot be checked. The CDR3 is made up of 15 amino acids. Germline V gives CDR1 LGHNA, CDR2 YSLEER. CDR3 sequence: CASSQDRPSGETQYF.

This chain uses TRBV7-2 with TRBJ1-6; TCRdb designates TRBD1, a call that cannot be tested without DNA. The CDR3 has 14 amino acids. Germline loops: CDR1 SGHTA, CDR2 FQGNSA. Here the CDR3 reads CASRGEPYNSPLHF. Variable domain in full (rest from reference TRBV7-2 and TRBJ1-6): GAGVSQSPSNKVTEKGKDVELRCDPISGHTALYWYRQSLGQGLEFLIYFQGNSAPDKSGLPSDRFSAERTGGSVSTLTIQRTQQEDSAVYLCASRGEPYNSPLHFGNGTRLTVT.

The CDR3 loop reads CSARKTVNTEAFF. The chain employs TRBV20-1 and TRBJ1-1; without DNA, the TCRdb call of TRBD1 cannot be checked. The CDR3 covers 13 residues. CDR1 is DFQATT and CDR2 is SNEGSKA in the germline V gene (reference sequence).

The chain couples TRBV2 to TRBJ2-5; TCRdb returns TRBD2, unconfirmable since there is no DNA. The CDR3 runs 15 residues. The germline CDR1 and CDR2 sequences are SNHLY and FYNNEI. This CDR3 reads CASDSGLAKKETQYF.

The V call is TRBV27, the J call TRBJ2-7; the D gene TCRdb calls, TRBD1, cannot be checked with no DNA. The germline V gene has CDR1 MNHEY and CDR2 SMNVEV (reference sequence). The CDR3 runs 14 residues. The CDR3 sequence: CASSVRGPSYEQYF.

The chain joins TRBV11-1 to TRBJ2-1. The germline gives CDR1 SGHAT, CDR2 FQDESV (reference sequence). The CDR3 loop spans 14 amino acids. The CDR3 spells CASSPNGNHNEQFF.

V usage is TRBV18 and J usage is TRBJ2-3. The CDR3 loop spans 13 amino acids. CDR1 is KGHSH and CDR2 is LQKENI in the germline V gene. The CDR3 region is CASSPDFTDTQYF.

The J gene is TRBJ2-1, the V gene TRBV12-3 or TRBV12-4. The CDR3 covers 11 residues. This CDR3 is CASSLGDEQFF.

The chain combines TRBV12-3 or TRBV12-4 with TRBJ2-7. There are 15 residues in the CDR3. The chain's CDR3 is CASSLESVDPYEQYF.